These T cell receptor beta chains were read from a single sample in a study of blood T cells in healthy people across ages. From the 5' RACE reads, TCRdb called clonotypes with MiXCR, one entry per CDR3 protein. The sample carries 650,000 to 950,000 distinct CDR3 sequences, 44% recorded once. Sequencing was performed on blood. These receptors were taken from a man between 60 and 75 years old in good health. CDR3s include the opening cysteine and the closing phenylalanine or tryptophan. The order of the fields is clone size, J gene, V gene, D gene, CDR3 length, CDR3 DNA, CDR3 protein. A D gene is named only where the DNA matches it firmly. Clone sizes are given selectively: once, few, many, or a class where the clone is expanded.

>few|TRBJ2-7|TRBV5-1|-|14
TGCGCCAGCAGCCTCAGTGTGGGCGCCTACGAGCAGTACTTC
CASSLSVGAYEQYF
>-|TRBJ2-1|TRBV6-2/TRBV6-3|-|16
TGTGCCAGGCGCCCCAGGCAGATCTACTCCTACAATGAGCAGTTCTTC
CARRPRQIYSYNEQFF
>once|TRBJ2-5|TRBV11-2|-|14
TGTGCCAGCAGCAAAGACAGAGACCAAGAGACCCAGTACTTC
CASSKDRDQETQYF
>few|TRBJ2-1|TRBV10-3|TRBD1|15
TGTGCCATCAGTGATTCAGGGGGTGGATTCAATGAGCAGTTCTTC
CAISDSGGGFNEQFF
>-|TRBJ2-7|TRBV27|TRBD2|14
TGTGCCAGCAGTTTAAGTAGCGGGGGGTACGAGCAGTACTTC
CASSLSSGGYEQYF
>-|TRBJ2-7|TRBV5-6|-|14
TGTGCCAGCAGCCCAGAGGCCGGATCCTACGAGCAGTACTTC
CASSPEAGSYEQYF
>few|TRBJ2-2|TRBV3-1|TRBD1|15
TGTGCCAGCAGCCATGGACAGGGGCGGACCGGGGAGCTGTTTTTT
CASSHGQGRTGELFF
>few|TRBJ2-7|TRBV7-2|-|14
TGTGCCAGCAGCCATACCACCGTAAAGTACGAGCAGTACTTC
CASSHTTVKYEQYF
>-|TRBJ1-2|TRBV5-1|TRBD1|17
TGCGCCAGCAGCTTGGACGGGACAGGGCTTCAGGAGGATGGCTACACCTTC
CASSLDGTGLQEDGYTF
>few|TRBJ1-2|TRBV20-1|TRBD1|14
TGCAGTGCTAGCTACAGGGGGGACGTCTATGGCTACACCTTC
CSASYRGDVYGYTF